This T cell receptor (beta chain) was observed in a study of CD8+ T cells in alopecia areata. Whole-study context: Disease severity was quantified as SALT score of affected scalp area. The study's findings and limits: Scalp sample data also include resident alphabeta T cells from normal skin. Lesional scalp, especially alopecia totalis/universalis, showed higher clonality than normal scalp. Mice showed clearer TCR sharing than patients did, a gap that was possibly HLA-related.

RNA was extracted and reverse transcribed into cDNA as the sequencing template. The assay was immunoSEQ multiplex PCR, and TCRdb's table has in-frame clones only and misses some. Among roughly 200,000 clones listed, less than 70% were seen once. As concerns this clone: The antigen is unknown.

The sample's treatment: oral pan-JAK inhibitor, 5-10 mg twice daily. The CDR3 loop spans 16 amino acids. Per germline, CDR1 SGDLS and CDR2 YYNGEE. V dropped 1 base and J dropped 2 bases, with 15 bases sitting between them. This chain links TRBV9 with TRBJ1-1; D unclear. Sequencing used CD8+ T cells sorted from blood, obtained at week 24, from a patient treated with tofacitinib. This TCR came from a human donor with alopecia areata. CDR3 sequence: CASSVRETDPNTEAFF. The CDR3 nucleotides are TGTGCCAGCAGCGTACGAGAAACAGACCCAAACACTGAAGCTTTCTTT. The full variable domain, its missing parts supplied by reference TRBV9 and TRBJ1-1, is DSGVTQTPKHLITATGQRVTLRCSPRSGDLSVYWYQQSLDQGLQFLIQYYNGEERAKGNILERFSAQQFPDLHSELNLSSLELGDSALYFCASSVRETDPNTEAFFGQGTRLTVV.